This TCR beta chain was obtained from a study of T cells in Graves' hyperthyroidism and ophthalmopathy. Amplification targeted TCR beta CDR3 regions from RNA transcripts. TCR CDR3 regions were first amplified by RT-PCR with HTBI primers. TCRdb recomputed calls from the multiplex PCR reads with MiXCR, one row per CDR3 protein. The table records 480,000 or so distinct CDR3 sequences, 46% of them present only once. The V gene lost 10 bases and the J gene lost 9 bases, with 1 base spanning the gap. The CDR3 extends over 8 amino acids. Germline assignment: CDR1 ENHRY and CDR2 SYGVKD. Sequencing used peripheral blood or thyroid tissue (not recorded which). The receptor was isolated from an adult woman with Graves' disease, either hyperthyroidism or ophthalmopathy (not recorded which). The rearrangement joins TRBV10-3 to TRBJ1-6; D is unresolved. For the CDR3, the DNA is TGTGCCACTTCACCCCTCCACTTT. It encodes CATSPLHF.